This T cell receptor (beta chain) was profiled in a study of blood T cell repertoires in COVID-19. The CDR3 spans 14 residues. V lost 6 bases to trimming and J lost 2 bases, with 15 bases between them. Germline V gene lookup returns CDR1 SGHDT and CDR2 YYEEEE. Participant ages covered about 18 to 95 years across approximately 25 US areas. Profiling relied on immunoSEQ multiplex PCR, and the TCRdb table lists in-frame clones only, not all of them. Among approximately 260,000 clones, roughly 81% were seen once, and the ten largest hold 5% to 8%. This clonotype originated in a woman aged 45-60 years who had been exposed to COVID-19. The rearrangement uses TRBV5-6 and TRBJ2-7; D perhaps matches TRBD2 (6 bases). The material sequenced was PBMCs or T cells enriched from blood (not recorded which). The CDR3: CASNAGLLTYEQYF. As DNA, the CDR3 is TGTGCCAGCAACGCGGGACTCCTCACCTACGAGCAGTACTTC.